This TCR beta chain emerged from a study of cytomegalovirus exposure and HLA in healthy donors. Study-wide results and limits: For most TCR sequences rarity was the rule, although some public TCRs occurred in many donors.

PCR involved 60 Vbeta and 13 Jbeta primers. Libraries were prepared by immunoSEQ multiplex PCR; TCRdb keeps only in-frame clonotypes and omits some of them. The data contain about 180,000 clones, around four fifths of them singletons. Between the trimmed V and J ends, which lost 2 bases and 4 bases, there was a span of 12 bases. Germline V CDR1 and CDR2: SGHNT, YENEEA. The CDR3 length is 14 residues. On this clone: Its antigen is unknown.

The TCR comes from a woman aged 30 to 39 in good health and CMV-seropositive. Input material: PBMCs. This chain uses TRBV11-3 with TRBJ2-7, with D perhaps TRBD1 (5 bases). CDR3 coding DNA: TGTGCCAGCAGCTTATCCCCAGGGCGGTACGAGCAGTACTTC. As protein: CASSLSPGRYEQYF.